The clone carrying this T cell receptor beta chain was counted between two and nine times. The data were taken from a study of blood T cell repertoires in COVID-19. The protocol was immunoSEQ multiplex PCR, while the TCRdb copy is restricted to in-frame clones and leaves out a portion. The table lists hundreds of thousands of clones, about 91% of them singletons. CDR3 length: 15 residues. V was trimmed by 2 bases and J by 0 bases, leaving 11 bases between them. CDR1 is SGHRS and CDR2 is YFSETQ in the germline V gene. The TCR was taken from a woman in her twenties or thirties with COVID-19, enrolled during active disease. The sample consisted of peripheral blood. The chain joins TRBV5-1 to TRBJ1-1; D remains unclear. The CDR3: CASSLGLPMNTEAFF. The DNA of the CDR3 is TGCGCCAGCAGCTTAGGACTGCCCATGAACACTGAAGCTTTCTTT.